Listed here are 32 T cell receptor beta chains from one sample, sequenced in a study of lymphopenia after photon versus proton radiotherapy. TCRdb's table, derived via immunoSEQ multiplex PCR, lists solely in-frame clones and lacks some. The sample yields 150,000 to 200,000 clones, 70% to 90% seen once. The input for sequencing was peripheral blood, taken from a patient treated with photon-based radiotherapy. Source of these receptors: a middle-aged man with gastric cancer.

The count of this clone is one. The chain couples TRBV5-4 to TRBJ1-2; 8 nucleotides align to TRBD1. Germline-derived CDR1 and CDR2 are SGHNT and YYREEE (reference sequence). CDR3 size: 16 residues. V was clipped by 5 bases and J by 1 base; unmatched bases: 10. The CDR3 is CASRKGQAFNNYGYTF. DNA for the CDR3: TGTGCCAGCAGAAAGGGACAGGCCTTCAATAACTATGGCTACACCTTC.

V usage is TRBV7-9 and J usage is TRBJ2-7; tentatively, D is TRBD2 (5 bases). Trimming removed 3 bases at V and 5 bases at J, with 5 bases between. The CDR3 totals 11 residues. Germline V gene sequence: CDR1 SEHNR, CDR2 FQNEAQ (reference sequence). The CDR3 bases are TGTGCCAGCAGCTTCGGGGACGAGCAGTACTTC. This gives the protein CASSFGDEQYF.

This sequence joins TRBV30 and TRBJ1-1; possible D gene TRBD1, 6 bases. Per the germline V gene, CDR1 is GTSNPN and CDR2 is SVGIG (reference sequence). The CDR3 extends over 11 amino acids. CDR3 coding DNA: TGTGCGCAGGGGTTGAACACTGAAGCTTTCTTT. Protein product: CAQGLNTEAFF. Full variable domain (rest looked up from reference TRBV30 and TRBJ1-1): SQTIHQWPATLVQPVGSPLSLECTVEGTSNPNLYWYRQAAGRGLQLLFYSVGIGQISSEVPQNLSASRPQDRQFILSSKKLLLSDSGFYLCAQGLNTEAFFGQGTRLTVV.

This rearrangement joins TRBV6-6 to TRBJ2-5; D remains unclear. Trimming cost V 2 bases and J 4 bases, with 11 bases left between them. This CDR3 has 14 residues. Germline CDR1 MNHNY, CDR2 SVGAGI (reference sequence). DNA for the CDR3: TGTGCCAGCAGTTACGGGCGGTCCCCAGAGACCCAGTACTTC. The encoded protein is CASSYGRSPETQYF.

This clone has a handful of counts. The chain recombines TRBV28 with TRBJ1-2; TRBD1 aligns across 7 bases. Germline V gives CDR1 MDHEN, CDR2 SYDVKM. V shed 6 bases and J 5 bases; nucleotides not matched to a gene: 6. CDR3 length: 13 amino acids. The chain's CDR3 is CASRPTGDYGYTF. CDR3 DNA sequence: TGTGCCAGCAGACCTACAGGGGATTATGGCTACACCTTC.

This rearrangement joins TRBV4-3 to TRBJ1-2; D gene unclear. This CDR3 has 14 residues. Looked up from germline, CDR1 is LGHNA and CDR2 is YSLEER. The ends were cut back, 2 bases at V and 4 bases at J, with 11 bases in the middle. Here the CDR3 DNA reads TGCGCCAGCAGCCAATTTTCTAGCGGCTATGGCTACACCTTC. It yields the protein CASSQFSSGYGYTF.

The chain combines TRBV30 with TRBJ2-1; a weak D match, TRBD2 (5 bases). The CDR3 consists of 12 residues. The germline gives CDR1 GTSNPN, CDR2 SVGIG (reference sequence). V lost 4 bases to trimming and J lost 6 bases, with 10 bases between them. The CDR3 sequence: CAWITRGNEQFF. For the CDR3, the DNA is TGTGCCTGGATTACACGGGGCAATGAGCAGTTCTTC.

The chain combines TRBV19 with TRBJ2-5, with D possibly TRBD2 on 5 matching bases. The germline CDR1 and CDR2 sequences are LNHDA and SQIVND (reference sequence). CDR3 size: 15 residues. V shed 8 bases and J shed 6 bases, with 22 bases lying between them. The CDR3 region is CASSHDGFPGKTQYF. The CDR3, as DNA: TGTGCCAGTTCTCACGACGGATTCCCGGGAAAGACCCAGTACTTC.

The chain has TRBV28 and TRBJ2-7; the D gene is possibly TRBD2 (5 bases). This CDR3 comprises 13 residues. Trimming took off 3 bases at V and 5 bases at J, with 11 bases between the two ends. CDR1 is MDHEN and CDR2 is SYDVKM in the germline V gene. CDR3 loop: CASSFELVNEQYF. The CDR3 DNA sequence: TGTGCCAGCAGTTTTGAACTAGTCAACGAGCAGTACTTC.

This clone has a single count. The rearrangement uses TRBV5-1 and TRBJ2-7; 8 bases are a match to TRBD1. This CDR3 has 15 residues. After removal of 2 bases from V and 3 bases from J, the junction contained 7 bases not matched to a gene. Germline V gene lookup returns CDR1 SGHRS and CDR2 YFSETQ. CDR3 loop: CASSLSGDRGYEQYF. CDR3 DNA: TGCGCCAGCAGCTTAAGTGGAGACAGGGGCTACGAGCAGTACTTC.

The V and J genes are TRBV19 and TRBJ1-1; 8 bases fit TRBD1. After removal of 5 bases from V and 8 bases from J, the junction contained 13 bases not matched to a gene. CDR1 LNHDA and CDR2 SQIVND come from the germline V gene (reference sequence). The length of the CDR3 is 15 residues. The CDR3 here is CASSLGPLGQGEAFF. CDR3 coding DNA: TGTGCCAGTAGTCTCGGGCCACTAGGACAGGGCGAAGCTTTCTTT.

For the CDR3, the DNA is TGTGCCAGCAGCTCGGGGCCGGGACAGGGAGGGGTTGGCGATGAGCAGTTCTTC. Translated, it gives CASSSGPGQGGVGDEQFF. The chain links TRBV5-4 to TRBJ2-1; 9 bases match TRBD1. J gave up 8 bases and V 3 bases, and 18 bases lay outside the gene matches. Looked up from germline, CDR1 is SGHNT and CDR2 is YYREEE (reference sequence). This CDR3 contains 18 residues.

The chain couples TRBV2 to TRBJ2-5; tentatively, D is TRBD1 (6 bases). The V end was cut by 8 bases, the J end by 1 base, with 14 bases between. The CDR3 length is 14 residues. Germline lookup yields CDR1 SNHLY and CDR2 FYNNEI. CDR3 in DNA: TGTGCCAGCGTACGCCGGGACACCCAAGAGACCCAGTACTTC. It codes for CASVRRDTQETQYF.

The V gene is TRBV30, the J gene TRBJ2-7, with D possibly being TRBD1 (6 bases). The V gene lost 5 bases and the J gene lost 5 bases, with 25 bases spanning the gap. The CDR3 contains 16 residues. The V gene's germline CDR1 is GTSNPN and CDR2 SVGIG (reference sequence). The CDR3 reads CAWERSPIGGRDEQYF. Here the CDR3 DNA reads TGTGCCTGGGAGAGGTCCCCGATTGGGGGCAGGGACGAGCAGTACTTC.

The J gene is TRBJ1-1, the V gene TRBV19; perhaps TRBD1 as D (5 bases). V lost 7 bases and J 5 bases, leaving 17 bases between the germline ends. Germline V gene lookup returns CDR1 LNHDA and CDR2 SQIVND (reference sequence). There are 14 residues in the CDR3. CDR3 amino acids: CASNQDLRGTEAFF. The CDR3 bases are TGTGCCAGTAATCAGGATCTCCGGGGGACTGAAGCTTTCTTT.

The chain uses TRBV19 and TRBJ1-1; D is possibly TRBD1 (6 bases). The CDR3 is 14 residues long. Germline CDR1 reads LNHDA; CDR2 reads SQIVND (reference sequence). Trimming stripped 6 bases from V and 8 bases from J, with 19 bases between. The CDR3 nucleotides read TGTGCCAGTAGGCCCGGGGGCTACAACATAGAAGCTTTCTTT. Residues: CASRPGGYNIEAFF.

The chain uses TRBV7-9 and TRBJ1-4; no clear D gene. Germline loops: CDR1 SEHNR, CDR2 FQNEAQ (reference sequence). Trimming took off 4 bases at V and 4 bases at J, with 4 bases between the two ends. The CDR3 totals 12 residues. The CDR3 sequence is CASSSLNEKLFF. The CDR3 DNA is TGTGCCAGCAGCTCCCTTAATGAAAAACTGTTTTTT.

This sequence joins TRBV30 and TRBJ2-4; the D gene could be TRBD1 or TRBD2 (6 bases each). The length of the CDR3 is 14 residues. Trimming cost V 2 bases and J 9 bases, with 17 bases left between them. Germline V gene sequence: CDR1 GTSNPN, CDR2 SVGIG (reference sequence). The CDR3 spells CAWSTRGGYGIQYF. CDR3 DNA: TGTGCCTGGAGTACCCGAGGGGGGTACGGCATTCAGTACTTC.

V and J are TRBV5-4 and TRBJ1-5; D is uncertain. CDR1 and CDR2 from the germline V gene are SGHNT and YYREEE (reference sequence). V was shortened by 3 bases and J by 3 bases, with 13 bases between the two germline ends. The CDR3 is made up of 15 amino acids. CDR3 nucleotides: TGTGCCAGCAGCTGGGGTACGGTAACCAATCAGCCCCAGCATTTT. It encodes CASSWGTVTNQPQHF. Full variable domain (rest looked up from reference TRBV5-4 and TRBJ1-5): ETGVTQSPTHLIKTRGQQVTLRCSSQSGHNTVSWYQQALGQGPQFIFQYYREEENGRGNFPPRFSGLQFPNYSSELNVNALELDDSALYLCASSWGTVTNQPQHFGDGTRLSIL.

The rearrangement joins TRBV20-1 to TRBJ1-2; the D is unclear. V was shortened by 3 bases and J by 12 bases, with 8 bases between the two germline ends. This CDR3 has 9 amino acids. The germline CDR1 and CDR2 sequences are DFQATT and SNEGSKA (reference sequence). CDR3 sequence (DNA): TGCAGTGCTAGCTGGCCCCACACCTTC. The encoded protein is CSASWPHTF.

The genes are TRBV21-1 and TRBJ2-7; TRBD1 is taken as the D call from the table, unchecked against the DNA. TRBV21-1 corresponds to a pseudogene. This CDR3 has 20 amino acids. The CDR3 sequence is CASSKENRDSVPPRGYEQYF. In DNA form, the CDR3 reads TGTGCCAGCAGCAAGGAAAACCGGGACAGCGTTCCCCCCAGAGGTTACGAGCAGTACTTC.

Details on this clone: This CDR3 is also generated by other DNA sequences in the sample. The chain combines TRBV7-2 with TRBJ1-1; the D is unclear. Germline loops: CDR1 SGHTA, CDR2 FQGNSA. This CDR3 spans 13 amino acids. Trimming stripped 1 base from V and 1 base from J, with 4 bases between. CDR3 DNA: TGTGCCAGCAGCTTAGGGAGGAACACTGAAGCTTTCTTT. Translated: CASSLGRNTEAFF.

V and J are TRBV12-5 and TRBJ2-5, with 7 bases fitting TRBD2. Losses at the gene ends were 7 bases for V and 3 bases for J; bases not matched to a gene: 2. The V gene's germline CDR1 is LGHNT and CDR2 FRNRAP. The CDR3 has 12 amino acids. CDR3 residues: CASAAGEETQYF. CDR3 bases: TGTGCTAGTGCTGCGGGAGAAGAGACCCAGTACTTC.

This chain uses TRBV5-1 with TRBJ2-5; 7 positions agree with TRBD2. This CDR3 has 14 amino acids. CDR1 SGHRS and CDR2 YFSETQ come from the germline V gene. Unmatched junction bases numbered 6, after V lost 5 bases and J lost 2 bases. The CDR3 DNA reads TGCGCCAGCAGACTCGGGACTACACAAGAGACCCAGTACTTC. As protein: CASRLGTTQETQYF.

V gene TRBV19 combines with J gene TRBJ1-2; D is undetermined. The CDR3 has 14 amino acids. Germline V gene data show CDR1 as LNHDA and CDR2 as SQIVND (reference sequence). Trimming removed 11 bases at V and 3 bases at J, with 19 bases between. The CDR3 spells CASSPVPIHYGYTF. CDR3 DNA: TGTGCCTCCTCCCCGGTGCCGATACACTATGGCTACACCTTC.

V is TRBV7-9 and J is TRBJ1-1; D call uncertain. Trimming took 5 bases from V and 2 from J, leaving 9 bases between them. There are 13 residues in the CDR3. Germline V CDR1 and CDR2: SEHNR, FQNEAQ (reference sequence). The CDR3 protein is CASSLLVNTEAFF. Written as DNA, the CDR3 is TGTGCCAGCAGCCTGCTGGTAAACACTGAAGCTTTCTTT.

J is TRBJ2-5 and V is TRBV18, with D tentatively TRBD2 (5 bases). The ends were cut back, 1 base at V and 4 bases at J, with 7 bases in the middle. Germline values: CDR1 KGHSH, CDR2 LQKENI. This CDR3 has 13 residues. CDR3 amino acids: CASSPQEAETQYF. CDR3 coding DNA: TGTGCCAGCTCACCACAGGAGGCAGAGACCCAGTACTTC.

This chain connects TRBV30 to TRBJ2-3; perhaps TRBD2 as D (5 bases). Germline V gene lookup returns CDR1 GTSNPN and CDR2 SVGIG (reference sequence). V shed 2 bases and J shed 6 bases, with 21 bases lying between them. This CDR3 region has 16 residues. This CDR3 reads CAWSPTATKVWDTQYF. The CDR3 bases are TGTGCCTGGAGTCCCACCGCGACTAAGGTGTGGGATACGCAGTATTTT.

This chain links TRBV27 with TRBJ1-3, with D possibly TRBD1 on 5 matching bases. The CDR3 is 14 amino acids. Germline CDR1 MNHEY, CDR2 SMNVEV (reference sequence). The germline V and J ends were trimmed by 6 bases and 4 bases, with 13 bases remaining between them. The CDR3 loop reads CASSRGALGNTIYF. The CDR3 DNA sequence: TGTGCCAGCAGCAGAGGGGCTCTGGGAAACACCATATATTTT.

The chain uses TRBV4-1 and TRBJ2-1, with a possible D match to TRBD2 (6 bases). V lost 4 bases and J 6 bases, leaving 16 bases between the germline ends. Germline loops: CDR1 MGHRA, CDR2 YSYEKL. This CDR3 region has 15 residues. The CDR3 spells CASSLRLAAGNEQFF. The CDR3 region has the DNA TGCGCCAGCAGCCTCCGGTTAGCGGCAGGCAATGAGCAGTTCTTC.

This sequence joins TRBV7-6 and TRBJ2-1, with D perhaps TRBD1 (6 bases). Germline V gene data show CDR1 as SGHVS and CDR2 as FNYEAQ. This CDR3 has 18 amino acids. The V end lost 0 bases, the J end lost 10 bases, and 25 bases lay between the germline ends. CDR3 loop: CASSLADRPYTPPGEQFF. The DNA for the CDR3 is TGTGCCAGCAGCTTAGCCGACAGGCCATATACCCCGCCTGGCGAGCAGTTCTTC.

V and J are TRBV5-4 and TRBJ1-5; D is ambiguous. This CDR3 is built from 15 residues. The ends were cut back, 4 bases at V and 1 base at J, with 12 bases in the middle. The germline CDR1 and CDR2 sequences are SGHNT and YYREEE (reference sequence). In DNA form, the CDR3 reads TGTGCCAGCAGCCCCGGACCCGGGAGCAATCAGCCCCAGCATTTT. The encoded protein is CASSPGPGSNQPQHF.